This T cell receptor beta chain was profiled in a study of OX40 agonist ivuxolimab in advanced cancers. Overall study: Patients with prior anti-PD-1, anti-PD-L1 or anti-CTLA-4 therapy were eligible; approximately 37% had some.

Blood was sampled at baseline, cycle 4 day 1, and cycle 7 day 1. Profiling relied on immunoSEQ multiplex PCR, and the TCRdb table lists in-frame clones only, not all of them. This table holds about 93,000 clones, 92% found once. Remarks on this clone: The antigen is not known.

Findings of the study overall: The average count of expanded clones was higher among CD8+ T cells than among CD4+. Partial responders receiving 0.1-3.0 mg/kg showed among the lowest clonal expansion.

The CDR3 has 13 amino acids. V was pared by 7 bases and J by 3 bases, with 10 bases between. CDR1 and CDR2 (germline): MNHNY, SVGAGI (reference sequence). This sample comprised CD4+ or CD8+ T cells sorted from blood, obtained in a trial of the OX40 agonist ivuxolimab. The chain employs TRBV6-6 and TRBJ1-5; possible D gene TRBD1, 5 bases. This sequence was found in an adult with an advanced solid tumor such as melanoma, head and neck, liver or kidney cancer. The CDR3 coding sequence is TGTGCCAGCACTGACAGTCCCAATCAGCCCCAGCATTTT. This encodes CASTDSPNQPQHF.